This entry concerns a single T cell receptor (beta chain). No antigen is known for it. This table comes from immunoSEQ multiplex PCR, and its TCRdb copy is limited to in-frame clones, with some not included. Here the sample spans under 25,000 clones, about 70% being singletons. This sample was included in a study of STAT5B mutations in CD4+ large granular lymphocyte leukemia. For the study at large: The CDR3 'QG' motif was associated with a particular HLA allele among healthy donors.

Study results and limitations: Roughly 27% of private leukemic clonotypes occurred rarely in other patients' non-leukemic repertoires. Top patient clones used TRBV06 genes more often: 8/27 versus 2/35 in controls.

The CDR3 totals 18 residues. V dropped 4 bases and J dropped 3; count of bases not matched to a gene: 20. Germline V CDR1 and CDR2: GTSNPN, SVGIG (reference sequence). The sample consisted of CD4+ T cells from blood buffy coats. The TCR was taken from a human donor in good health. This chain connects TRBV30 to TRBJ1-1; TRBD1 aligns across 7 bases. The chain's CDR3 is CAWTRALTLTGSYTEAFF. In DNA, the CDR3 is TGTGCCTGGACTCGCGCACTTACGTTGACAGGGTCGTACACTGAAGCTTTCTTT.